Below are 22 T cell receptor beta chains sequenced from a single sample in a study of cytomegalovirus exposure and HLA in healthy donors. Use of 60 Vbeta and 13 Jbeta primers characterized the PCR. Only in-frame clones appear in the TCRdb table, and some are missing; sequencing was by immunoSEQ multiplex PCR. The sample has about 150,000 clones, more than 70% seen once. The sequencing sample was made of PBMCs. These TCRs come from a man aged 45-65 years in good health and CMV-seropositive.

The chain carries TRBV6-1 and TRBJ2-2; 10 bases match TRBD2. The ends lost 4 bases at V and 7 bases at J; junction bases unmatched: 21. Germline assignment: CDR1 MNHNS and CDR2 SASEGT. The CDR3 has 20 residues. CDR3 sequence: CASSGGSLATSGMWGGELFF. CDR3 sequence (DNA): TGTGCCAGCAGTGGAGGGAGCCTTGCTACTAGCGGGATGTGGGGCGGGGAGCTGTTTTTT.

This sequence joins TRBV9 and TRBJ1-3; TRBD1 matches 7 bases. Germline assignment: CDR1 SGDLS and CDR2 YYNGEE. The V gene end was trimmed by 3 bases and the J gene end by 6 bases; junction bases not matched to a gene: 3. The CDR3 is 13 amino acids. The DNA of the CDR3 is TGTGCCAGCAGCGCCAGGGGGGCAAACACCATATATTTT. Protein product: CASSARGANTIYF.

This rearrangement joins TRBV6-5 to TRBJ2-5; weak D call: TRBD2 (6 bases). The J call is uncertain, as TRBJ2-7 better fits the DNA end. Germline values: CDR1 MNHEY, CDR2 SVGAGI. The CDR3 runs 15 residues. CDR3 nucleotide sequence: TGTGCCAGCAGTTACAAGTTGGGACTCCACTACGAGCAGTACTTC. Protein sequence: CASSYKLGLHYEQYF.

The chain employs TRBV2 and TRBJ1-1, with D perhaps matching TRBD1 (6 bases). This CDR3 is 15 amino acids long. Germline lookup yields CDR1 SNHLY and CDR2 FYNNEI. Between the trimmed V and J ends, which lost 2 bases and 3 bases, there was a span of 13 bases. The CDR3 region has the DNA TGTGCCAGCAGTGAATCAGGGGCCCTAGACACTGAAGCTTTCTTT. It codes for CASSESGALDTEAFF.

Written as DNA, the CDR3 is TGTGCCAGCTTACTAGCGGGCACAGATACGCAGTATTTT. Translation gives CASLLAGTDTQYF. V usage is TRBV7-2 and J usage is TRBJ2-3, with 8 positions matching TRBD2. From germline, CDR1 is SGHTA and CDR2 FQGNSA. There are 13 residues in the CDR3. Losses at the gene ends were 8 bases for V and 1 base for J; bases not matched to a gene: 2.

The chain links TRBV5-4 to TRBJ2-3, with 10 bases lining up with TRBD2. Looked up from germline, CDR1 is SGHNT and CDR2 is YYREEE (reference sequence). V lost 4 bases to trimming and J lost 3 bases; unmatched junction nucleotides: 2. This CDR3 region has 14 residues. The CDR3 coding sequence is TGTGCCAGCAGCCCGGGACTAGCGACAGATACGCAGTATTTT. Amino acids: CASSPGLATDTQYF. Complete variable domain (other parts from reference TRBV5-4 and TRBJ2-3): ETGVTQSPTHLIKTRGQQVTLRCSSQSGHNTVSWYQQALGQGPQFIFQYYREEENGRGNFPPRFSGLQFPNYSSELNVNALELDDSALYLCASSPGLATDTQYFGPGTRLTVL.

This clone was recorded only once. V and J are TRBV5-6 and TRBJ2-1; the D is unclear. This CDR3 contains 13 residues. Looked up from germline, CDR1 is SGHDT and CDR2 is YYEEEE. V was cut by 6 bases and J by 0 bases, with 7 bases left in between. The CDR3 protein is CASNRHSYNEQFF. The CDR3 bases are TGTGCCAGCAACCGACACTCCTACAATGAGCAGTTCTTC. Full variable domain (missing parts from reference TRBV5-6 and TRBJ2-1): DAGVTQSPTHLIKTRGQQVTLRCSPKSGHDTVSWYQQALGQGPQFIFQYYEEEERQRGNFPDRFSGHQFPNYSSELNVNALLLGDSALYLCASNRHSYNEQFFGPGTRLTVL.

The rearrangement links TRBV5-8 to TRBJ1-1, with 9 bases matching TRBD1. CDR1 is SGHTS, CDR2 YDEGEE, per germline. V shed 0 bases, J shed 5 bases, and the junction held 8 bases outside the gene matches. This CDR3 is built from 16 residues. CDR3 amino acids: CASSLVGTGGATEAFF. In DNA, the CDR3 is TGTGCCAGCAGCTTGGTGGGAACAGGGGGCGCAACTGAAGCTTTCTTT.

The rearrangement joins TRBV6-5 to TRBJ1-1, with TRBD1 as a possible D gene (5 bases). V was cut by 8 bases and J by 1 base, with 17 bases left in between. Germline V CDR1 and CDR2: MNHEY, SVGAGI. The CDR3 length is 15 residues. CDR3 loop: CASRQSLGGNTEAFF. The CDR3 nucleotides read TGTGCCAGCCGACAATCCTTGGGGGGGAACACTGAAGCTTTCTTT.

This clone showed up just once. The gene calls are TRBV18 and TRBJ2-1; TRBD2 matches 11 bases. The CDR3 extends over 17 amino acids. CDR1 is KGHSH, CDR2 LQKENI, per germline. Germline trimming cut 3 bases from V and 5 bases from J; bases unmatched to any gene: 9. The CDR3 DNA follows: TGTGCCAGCTCACCTCGGCCTTCGGGACTAGCGGACAATGAGCAGTTCTTC. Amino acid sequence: CASSPRPSGLADNEQFF.

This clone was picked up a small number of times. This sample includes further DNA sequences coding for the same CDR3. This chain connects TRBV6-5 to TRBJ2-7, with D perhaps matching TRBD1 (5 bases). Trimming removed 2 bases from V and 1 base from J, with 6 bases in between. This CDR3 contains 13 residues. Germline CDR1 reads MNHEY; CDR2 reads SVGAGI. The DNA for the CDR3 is TGTGCCAGCAGTTACAGGGGATCCTACGAGCAGTACTTC. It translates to CASSYRGSYEQYF.

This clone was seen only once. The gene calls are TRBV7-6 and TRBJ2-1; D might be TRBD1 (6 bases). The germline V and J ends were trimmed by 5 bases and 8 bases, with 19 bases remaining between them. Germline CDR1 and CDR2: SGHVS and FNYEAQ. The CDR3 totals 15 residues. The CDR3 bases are TGTGCCAGCAGCCGTGCCACAGGGAGTGTCGATGAGCAGTTCTTC. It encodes CASSRATGSVDEQFF.

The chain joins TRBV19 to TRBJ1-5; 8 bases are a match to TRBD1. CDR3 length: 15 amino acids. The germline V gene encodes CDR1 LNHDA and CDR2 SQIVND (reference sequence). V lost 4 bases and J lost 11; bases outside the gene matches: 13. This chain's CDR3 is CASSRGTGEILTQHF. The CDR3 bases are TGTGCCAGTAGTAGAGGGACAGGCGAAATTTTGACCCAGCATTTT.

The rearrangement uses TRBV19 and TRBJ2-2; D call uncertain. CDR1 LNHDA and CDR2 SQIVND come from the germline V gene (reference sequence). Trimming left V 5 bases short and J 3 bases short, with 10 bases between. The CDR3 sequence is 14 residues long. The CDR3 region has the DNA TGTGCCAGTAGTCTCCCGGTCTACACCGGGGAGCTGTTTTTT. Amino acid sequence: CASSLPVYTGELFF.

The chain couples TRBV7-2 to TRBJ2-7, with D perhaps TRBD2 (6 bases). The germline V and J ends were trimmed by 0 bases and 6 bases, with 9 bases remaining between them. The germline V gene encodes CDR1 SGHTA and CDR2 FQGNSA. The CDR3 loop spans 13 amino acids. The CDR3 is CASSLAGGSEQYF. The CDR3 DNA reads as TGTGCCAGCAGCTTAGCCGGGGGAAGCGAGCAGTACTTC.

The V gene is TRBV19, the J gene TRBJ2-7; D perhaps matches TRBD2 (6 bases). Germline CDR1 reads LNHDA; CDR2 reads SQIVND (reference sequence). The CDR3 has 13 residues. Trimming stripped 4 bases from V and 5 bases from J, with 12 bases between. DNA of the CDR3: TGTGCCAGTAGTAAAGCGGGTAGCGACGAGCAGTACTTC. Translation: CASSKAGSDEQYF.

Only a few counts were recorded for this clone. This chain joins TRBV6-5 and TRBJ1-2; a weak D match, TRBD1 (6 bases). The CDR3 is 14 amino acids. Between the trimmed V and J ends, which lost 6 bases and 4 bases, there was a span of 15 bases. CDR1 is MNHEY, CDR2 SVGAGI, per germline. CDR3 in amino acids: CASRYREGAYGYTF. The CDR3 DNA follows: TGTGCCAGCAGGTACAGGGAAGGGGCCTATGGCTACACCTTC.

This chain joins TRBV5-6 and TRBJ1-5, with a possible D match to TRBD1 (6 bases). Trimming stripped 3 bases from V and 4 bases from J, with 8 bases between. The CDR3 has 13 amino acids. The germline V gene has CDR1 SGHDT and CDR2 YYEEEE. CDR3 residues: CASSSGQNQPQHF. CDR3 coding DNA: TGTGCCAGCAGCTCTGGACAGAATCAGCCCCAGCATTTT.

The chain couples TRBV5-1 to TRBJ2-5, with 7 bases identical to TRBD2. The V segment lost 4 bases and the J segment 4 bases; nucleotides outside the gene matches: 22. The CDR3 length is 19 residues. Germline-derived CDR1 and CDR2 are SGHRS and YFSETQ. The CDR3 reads CASSSRTGGAGLVGETQYF. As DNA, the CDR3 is TGCGCCAGCAGCAGCCGGACGGGAGGAGCCGGTTTGGTAGGAGAGACCCAGTACTTC.

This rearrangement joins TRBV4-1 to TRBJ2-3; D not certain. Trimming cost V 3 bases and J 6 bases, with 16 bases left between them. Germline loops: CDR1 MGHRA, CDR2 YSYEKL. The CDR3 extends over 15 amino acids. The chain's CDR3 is CASSQERLRRDTQYF. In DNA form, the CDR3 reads TGCGCCAGCAGCCAGGAGCGTCTGAGGCGGGATACGCAGTATTTT.

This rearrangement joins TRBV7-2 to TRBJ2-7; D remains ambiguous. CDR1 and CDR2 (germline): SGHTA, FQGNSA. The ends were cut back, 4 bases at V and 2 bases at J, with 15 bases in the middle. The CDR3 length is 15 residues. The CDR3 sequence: CASSSTPVRTYEQYF. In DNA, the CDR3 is TGTGCCAGCAGCTCAACCCCGGTGAGGACCTACGAGCAGTACTTC.

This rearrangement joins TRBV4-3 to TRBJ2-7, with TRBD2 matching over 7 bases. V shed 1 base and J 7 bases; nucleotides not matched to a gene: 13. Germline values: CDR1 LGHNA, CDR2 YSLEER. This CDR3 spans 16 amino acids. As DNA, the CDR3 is TGCGCCAGCAGCCAAGCCCTAGCGGACCGCTACCCAGAGCAGTACTTC. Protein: CASSQALADRYPEQYF.